The clone carrying this T cell receptor beta chain was picked up one time. These data are taken from a study of CD8 T cells in Susac syndrome. The wider study: When their blood was taken, the Susac syndrome patients had either not yet had any therapy, were taking corticosteroids, or were taking intravenous immunoglobulin alone.

After extraction with the RNeasy kit, roughly 0.5 to 1 ug of the RNA was reverse transcribed using random hexamers. TCRdb used MiXCR to reprocess the immunoSEQ multiplex PCR reads, holding one entry per CDR3 protein. The sample holds 170,000 or so distinct CDR3 sequences, more than 95% seen once. Sequencing of TCR beta drew on CD8+ and CD4+ T cells from blood. The ends lost 4 bases at V and 7 bases at J; junction bases unmatched: 7. The CDR3 is 14 amino acids. Germline CDR1 and CDR2: LGHDT and YNNKEL (reference sequence). This receptor was identified in a human donor with Susac syndrome. What was sequenced was CD4+ T cells from PBMCs. The chain joins TRBV3-1 to TRBJ2-7, with 10 positions matching TRBD2. The CDR3 DNA reads as TGTGCCAGCAGCCCTAGCGGGAGAAAACGGGAGCAGTACTTC. Amino acids: CASSPSGRKREQYF.